Presented here are 28 T cell receptor beta chains from one specimen sequenced in a study of human T cells and chemical hapten exposure (dated by TCRdb to the early 2020s). The time point tag for this specimen amounts to: pre-sensitization, week 0. This specimen's treatment or condition label, interpreted: therapeutic diphenylcyclopropenone sensitization with weekly scalp DPC. Receptor libraries were prepared by RACE. The sequencer was a NextSeq 500. TCRdb trimmed the raw reads at Q25, called clones with MiXCR and kept productive beta chains. Each CDR3 protein appears once, grouped with its most common genes and DNA. The table for this sample lists more than 250,000 distinct CDR3 sequences; just under 8% of them were counted only once. The ten largest clonotypes hold roughly 1.2% of the sample. The source material was whole blood, sampled in connection with sensitization to the hapten diphenylcyclopropenone (DPC). The source of these receptors is a man between 18 and 35 years old with alopecia areata. Some clones in this sample may be carry-over from other donors' samples.

The V gene is TRBV20-1, the J gene TRBJ2-7; D unresolved. The V and J ends lost 3 bases and 0 bases respectively, with 9 bases between them. This CDR3 spans 13 amino acids. CDR1 is DFQATT, CDR2 SNEGSKA, per germline (reference sequence). The CDR3 here is CSASGHRSYEQYF. CDR3 nucleotides: TGCAGTGCTAGTGGGCACCGCTCCTACGAGCAGTACTTC.

This clonotype was seen a handful of times. The V and J genes are TRBV25-1 and TRBJ1-1; no definite D call. CDR1 and CDR2 (germline): MGHDK, SYGVNS. The CDR3 totals 15 residues. The germline V and J ends were trimmed by 1 base and 1 base, with 10 bases remaining between them. CDR3 DNA: TGTGCCAGCAGTGAATTCTTTGGCTCGAACACTGAAGCTTTCTTT. This translates into CASSEFFGSNTEAFF.

There are a few counts of this clonotype. This sequence joins TRBV7-8 and TRBJ2-4, with 8 bases aligning to TRBD1. Germline CDR1 reads SGHVS; CDR2 reads FQNEAQ. The CDR3 spans 15 residues. Germline trimming cut 5 bases from V and 6 bases from J; bases unmatched to any gene: 9. As DNA, the CDR3 is TGTGCCAGCAGCCCGGACAGGGTAATGCTAAACATTCAGTACTTC. Translating gives CASSPDRVMLNIQYF.

For the CDR3, the DNA is TGTGCCAGCAGCTTAGTTAGGACAGGGGGCAAATATAATTCACCCCTCCACTTT. Its translation is CASSLVRTGGKYNSPLHF. This chain uses TRBV7-2 with TRBJ1-6; 11 bases line up with TRBD1. The J segment lost 4 bases and the V segment lost 1 base, leaving 6 bases of the junction unmatched. The germline gives CDR1 SGHTA, CDR2 FQGNSA. CDR3 length equals 18 residues.

This clonotype was detected ten times or more. This chain links TRBV7-2 with TRBJ1-2; a weak D match, TRBD1 (6 bases). The germline gives CDR1 SGHTA, CDR2 FQGNSA. V was pared by 0 bases and J by 14 bases, with 19 bases between. The CDR3 spans 14 residues. CDR3 coding DNA: TGTGCCAGCAGCTTAGCGCAGGGGCACCCTCTTGCTACCTTC. Its translation: CASSLAQGHPLATF.

This clonotype turned up a few times. The genes are TRBV3-1 and TRBJ1-4; 8 bases match TRBD1. The CDR3 runs to 14 residues. Germline V gene sequence: CDR1 LGHDT, CDR2 YNNKEL (reference sequence). Unmatched junction bases numbered 6, after V lost 4 bases and J lost 8 bases. The CDR3: CASSPGQGREKLFF. DNA of the CDR3: TGTGCCAGCAGCCCCGGACAGGGCAGGGAAAAACTGTTTTTT.

With regard to this clonotype: The junction and the germline gene differ at one end; a read error may be behind it. J is TRBJ1-1 and V is TRBV25-1, with D unresolved. CDR3 length equals 9 residues. Germline CDR1 and CDR2: MGHDK and SYGVNS. The CDR3 reads CPDGDEAFF. The CDR3 bases are TGCCCGGACGGCGATGAAGCTTTCTTT.

This clonotype was seen ten or more times. The V call is TRBV4-3, the J call TRBJ2-1; a weak D match, TRBD2 (5 bases). Trimming stripped 0 bases from V and 6 bases from J, with 12 bases between. This CDR3 has 15 amino acids. Germline CDR1 and CDR2: LGHNA and YSLEER. As DNA, the CDR3 is TGCGCCAGCAGCCAAGATTTGTCCGGGGTCAATGAGCAGTTCTTC. This gives the protein CASSQDLSGVNEQFF.

This clonotype was seen ten or more times. This chain uses TRBV28 with TRBJ1-1; 9 bases agree with TRBD1. The V segment lost 2 bases and the J segment 6 bases; nucleotides outside the gene matches: 10. CDR3 length: 16 amino acids. CDR1 and CDR2 from the germline V gene are MDHEN and SYDVKM. DNA of the CDR3: TGTGCCAGCAGTTTAGACAGGGGGTATTTTGGCGCTGAAGCTTTCTTT. It specifies CASSLDRGYFGAEAFF.

This clonotype was seen a few times. The rearrangement links TRBV20-1 to TRBJ2-3; no firm D call. V was trimmed by 2 bases and J by 5 bases, leaving 14 bases between them. Germline CDR1 reads DFQATT; CDR2 reads SNEGSKA (reference sequence). This CDR3 has 14 amino acids. CDR3 sequence reads: CSARRQRSIDTQYF. The DNA for the CDR3 is TGCAGTGCTAGAAGGCAGAGATCGATAGATACGCAGTATTTT.

There are a few counts of this clonotype. The chain is built from TRBV20-1 and TRBJ1-5; D is perhaps TRBD1 (5 bases). CDR1 and CDR2 (germline): DFQATT, SNEGSKA (reference sequence). With 0 bases removed from V and 6 bases from J, the gap between germline ends came to 15 bases. There are 15 residues in the CDR3. This chain's CDR3 is CSARDTDRGGQPQHF. CDR3 nucleotide sequence: TGCAGTGCTAGAGATACGGATAGGGGCGGTCAGCCCCAGCATTTT.

The chain links TRBV15 to TRBJ2-1, with 8 bases that match TRBD2. J gave up 0 bases and V 3 bases, and 1 base lay outside the gene matches. The CDR3 totals 15 residues. CDR1 is LNHNV, CDR2 YYDKDF, per germline (reference sequence). In nucleotides, the CDR3 is TGTGCCACCAGCAGCGGGGGGGCCTCCTACAATGAGCAGTTCTTC. It yields the protein CATSSGGASYNEQFF.

This clonotype was recorded many times. V and J are TRBV12-3 or TRBV12-4 and TRBJ2-1; possible D gene TRBD1, 5 bases. The CDR3 contains 14 residues. V gave up 6 bases and J gave up 7 bases, with 16 bases separating them. For the CDR3, the DNA is TGTGCCAGCAGGCCAAGAAGACAGCTTAATGAGCAGTTCTTC. As protein: CASRPRRQLNEQFF.

This clonotype has just a few counts. The rearrangement joins TRBV6-5 to TRBJ1-1; no definite D call. This CDR3 is 15 amino acids long. CDR1 and CDR2 from the germline V gene are MNHEY and SVGAGI. Trimming pared 6 bases from V and 4 bases from J, leaving 18 bases between. In DNA form, the CDR3 reads TGTGCCAGCAGCCCTCCTGGTGGTGTAGGCACTGAAGCTTTCTTT. Translated: CASSPPGGVGTEAFF.

J is TRBJ1-1 and V is TRBV6-6; 7 positions match TRBD1. The CDR3 totals 12 residues. V shed 6 bases, J shed 5 bases, and the junction held 3 bases outside the gene matches. Germline CDR1 reads MNHNY; CDR2 reads SVGAGI (reference sequence). The CDR3 is CASRPGQTEAFF. CDR3 in DNA: TGTGCCAGCAGACCGGGACAGACTGAAGCTTTCTTT.

Note on this clonotype: This CDR3 is missing its conserved last phenylalanine or tryptophan, likely due to a read error. The gene calls are TRBV11-2 and TRBJ2-3; D gene ambiguous. This CDR3 has 12 amino acids. The germline V gene has CDR1 SGHAT and CDR2 FQNNGV. The V gene lost 1 base and the J gene lost 4 bases, with 3 bases spanning the gap. The CDR3 spells CASSLGADTQYS. CDR3 bases: TGTGCCAGCAGCTTAGGCGCAGATACGCAGTATTCT.

This clonotype was observed many times. The rearrangement uses TRBV7-9 and TRBJ2-7; 8 bases align to TRBD1. Germline CDR1 SEHNR, CDR2 FQNEAQ (reference sequence). Germline trimming cut 1 base from V and 5 bases from J; bases unmatched to any gene: 4. The CDR3 is 14 amino acids. CDR3 in amino acids: CASSLVGDRNEQYV. In nucleotides, the CDR3 is TGTGCCAGCAGCTTAGTTGGGGACAGGAACGAGCAGTACGTC.

This clonotype was seen only a few times. This rearrangement joins TRBV5-1 to TRBJ2-3; D could derive from TRBD1 or TRBD2 (6 bases each). The V gene lost 0 bases and the J gene lost 10 bases, with 18 bases spanning the gap. The CDR3 loop spans 15 amino acids. Germline CDR1 reads SGHRS; CDR2 reads YFSETQ. CDR3 sequence: CASSLVSARGDSQYF. The DNA for the CDR3 is TGCGCCAGCAGCTTGGTTTCGGCTAGGGGGGATTCGCAGTATTTT.

This clonotype has at least ten counts. The rearrangement links TRBV7-2 to TRBJ1-1; D call uncertain. V was clipped by 5 bases and J by 5 bases, with 12 bases between them. The CDR3 spans 13 residues. Germline CDR1 SGHTA, CDR2 FQGNSA. CDR3: CASSPIRGTEAFF. CDR3 in DNA: TGTGCCAGCAGCCCAATCCGAGGGACTGAAGCTTTCTTT.

The sample holds many counts of this clonotype. The chain uses TRBV7-2 and TRBJ1-5; the D is unclear. The CDR3 runs 15 residues. Trimming stripped 0 bases from V and 9 bases from J, with 15 bases between. Looked up from germline, CDR1 is SGHTA and CDR2 is FQGNSA. The DNA for the CDR3 is TGTGCCAGCAGCTTAGCGCTGGGGTTGGTCGGGCCCCAGCATTTT. Encoded protein: CASSLALGLVGPQHF. The full variable domain, its missing parts supplied by reference TRBV7-2 and TRBJ1-5, is GAGVSQSPSNKVTEKGKDVELRCDPISGHTALYWYRQSLGQGLEFLIYFQGNSAPDKSGLPSDRFSAERTGGSVSTLTIQRTQQEDSAVYLCASSLALGLVGPQHFGDGTRLSIL.

The chain is built from TRBV3-1 and TRBJ1-4; 7 nucleotides agree with TRBD1. The CDR3 is made up of 16 amino acids. Trimming cost V 2 bases and J 6 bases; bases outside gene matches: 9. Germline-derived CDR1 and CDR2 are LGHDT and YNNKEL (reference sequence). The CDR3 sequence is CASSQSPGTVDEKLFF. In DNA form, the CDR3 reads TGTGCCAGCAGCCAAAGCCCCGGGACAGTGGATGAAAAACTGTTTTTT.

This clonotype was observed many times. The chain combines TRBV3-1 with TRBJ1-4, with no clear D. V lost 1 base, J lost 5 bases, and 14 bases lay in between. Germline CDR1 is LGHDT and CDR2 is YNNKEL (reference sequence). The CDR3 sequence is 16 residues long. CDR3 sequence (DNA): TGTGCCAGCAGCCAAGGAGAGGCCGCGGGGAATGAAAAACTGTTTTTT. Translated: CASSQGEAAGNEKLFF.

The chain has TRBV7-2 and TRBJ1-1; D ambiguous. Trimming cost V 3 bases and J 2 bases, with 4 bases left between them. CDR3 length: 12 amino acids. The germline gives CDR1 SGHTA, CDR2 FQGNSA. The DNA for the CDR3 is TGTGCCAGCAGCTTTGCAAACACTGAAGCTTTCTTT. This sequence encodes CASSFANTEAFF. Full variable domain (remainder filled in from reference TRBV7-2 and TRBJ1-1): GAGVSQSPSNKVTEKGKDVELRCDPISGHTALYWYRQSLGQGLEFLIYFQGNSAPDKSGLPSDRFSAERTGGSVSTLTIQRTQQEDSAVYLCASSFANTEAFFGQGTRLTVV.

This clonotype came up a few times. CDR3 DNA sequence: TGTGCCACCAGGCTCGGCGAAAGCTCCTACGAGCAGTACTTC. Its translation: CATRLGESSYEQYF. The chain combines TRBV15 with TRBJ2-7; D is ambiguous. V was shortened by 6 bases and J by 0 bases, with 12 bases between the two germline ends. The CDR3 is 14 residues long. From germline, CDR1 is LNHNV and CDR2 YYDKDF (reference sequence).

This clonotype was recorded many times. The chain carries TRBV6-1 and TRBJ1-1; D gene ambiguous. The CDR3 is 14 amino acids. Per the germline V gene, CDR1 is MNHNS and CDR2 is SASEGT. Trimming stripped 2 bases from V and 1 base from J, with 8 bases between. DNA for the CDR3: TGTGCCAGCAGTGAAATGCAGGAGAACACTGAAGCTTTCTTT. It specifies CASSEMQENTEAFF.

This clonotype has just a few counts. The chain joins TRBV7-2 to TRBJ2-3; D remains unclear. V dropped 1 base and J dropped 1 base, with 9 bases sitting between them. The CDR3 is 15 amino acids. The germline V gene encodes CDR1 SGHTA and CDR2 FQGNSA. CDR3 in DNA: TGTGCCAGCAGCTTAGAGTACCTGCGCACAGATACGCAGTATTTT. Its translation is CASSLEYLRTDTQYF.

The chain employs TRBV21-1 and TRBJ1-3; TRBD1 reflects the table's D call only, with no check against the DNA. TRBV21-1 counts as a pseudogene. The CDR3 has 13 amino acids. CDR3 sequence (DNA): TGTGCCAGCGGCAAGGACAGAGGAAACACCATATATTTT. This gives the protein CASGKDRGNTIYF.

The rearrangement joins TRBV29-1 to TRBJ1-1; 7 nucleotides line up with TRBD1. V dropped 6 bases and J dropped 4; count of bases not matched to a gene: 8. The CDR3 runs 13 residues. Germline CDR1 SQVTM, CDR2 ANQGSEA. CDR3: CSVVQGWVTEAFF. The CDR3 DNA is TGCAGCGTGGTACAGGGGTGGGTCACTGAAGCTTTCTTT.